This T cell receptor beta chain was profiled in a study of beta chain features in type 1 diabetes. The study's findings and limits: Naive, central memory and regulatory TCRB repertoires appeared more similar among patients than healthy donors. Patients with Type 1 diabetes showed moderately but significantly shorter TCRB CDR3s in all four CD4+ subsets. Patients and controls would share equally any PCR tilt toward shorter templates. cDNA sequencing could over-represent cells with high TCR expression.

Sequencing targeted expressed TCRB transcripts, as all isolated RNA had been reverse transcribed. TCRdb's table, derived via immunoSEQ multiplex PCR, lists solely in-frame clones and lacks some. This sample has 300,000 to 400,000 clones, with 9.5% to 11% found just once. This clone was seen a few times. Its antigen is still unknown. This CDR3 contains 14 residues. The V gene's germline CDR1 is KGHSH and CDR2 LQKENI. V lost 6 bases, J lost 10 bases, and 11 bases stayed unmatched. Sequencing was carried out using naive CD4+ T cells from blood. The chain has TRBV18 and TRBJ2-1; 8 bases are a match to TRBD1. The sequence was obtained from a woman in her twenties or thirties in good health. CDR3: CASSAGTGPIEQFF. CDR3 DNA: TGTGCCAGCTCCGCCGGGACAGGACCAATCGAGCAGTTCTTC.